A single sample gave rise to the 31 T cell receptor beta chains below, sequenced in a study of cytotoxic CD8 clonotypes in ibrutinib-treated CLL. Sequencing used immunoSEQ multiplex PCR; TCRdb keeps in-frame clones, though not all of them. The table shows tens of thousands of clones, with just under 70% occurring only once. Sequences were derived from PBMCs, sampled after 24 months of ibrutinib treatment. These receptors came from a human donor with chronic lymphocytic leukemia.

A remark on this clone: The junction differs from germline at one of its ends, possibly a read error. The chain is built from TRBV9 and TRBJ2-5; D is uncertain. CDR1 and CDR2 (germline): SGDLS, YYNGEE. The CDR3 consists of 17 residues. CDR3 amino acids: CASSAHRRGRYQDTQYF. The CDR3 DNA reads TGTGCCAGCAGCGCTCACCGGCGCGGTCGGTACCAAGATACCCAGTACTTC.

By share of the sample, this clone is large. CDR3 DNA: TGTGCCAGTAGTCGGGACGGTTTTGAAGCTTTCTTT. Translating it yields CASSRDGFEAFF. The chain joins TRBV19 to TRBJ1-1, with D possibly TRBD1 on 5 matching bases. Trimming pared 5 bases from V and 7 bases from J, leaving 11 bases between. Germline CDR1 reads LNHDA; CDR2 reads SQIVND (reference sequence). This CDR3 is built from 12 residues.

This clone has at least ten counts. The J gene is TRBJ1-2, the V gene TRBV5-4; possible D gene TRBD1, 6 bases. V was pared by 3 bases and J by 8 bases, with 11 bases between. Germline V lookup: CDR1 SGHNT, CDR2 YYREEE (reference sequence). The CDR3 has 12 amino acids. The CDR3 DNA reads TGTGCCAGCAGCTACAGGGATCTCGGCTACACCTTC. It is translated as CASSYRDLGYTF. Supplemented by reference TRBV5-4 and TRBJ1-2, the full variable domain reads ETGVTQSPTHLIKTRGQQVTLRCSSQSGHNTVSWYQQALGQGPQFIFQYYREEENGRGNFPPRFSGLQFPNYSSELNVNALELDDSALYLCASSYRDLGYTFGSGTRLTVV.

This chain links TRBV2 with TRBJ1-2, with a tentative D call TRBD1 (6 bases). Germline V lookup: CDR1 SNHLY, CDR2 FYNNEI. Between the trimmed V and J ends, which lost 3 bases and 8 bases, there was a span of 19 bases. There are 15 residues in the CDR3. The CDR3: CASSEWEGGGYGYTF. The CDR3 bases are TGTGCCAGCAGTGAGTGGGAAGGGGGAGGATACGGCTACACCTTC.

CDR3 nucleotide sequence: TGTGCCAGCAGCTTGGTTTTTGACAGGGGGGCTAGCAATCAGCCCCAGCATTTT. Protein sequence: CASSLVFDRGASNQPQHF. The chain has TRBV5-6 and TRBJ1-5, with 9 bases fitting TRBD1. This CDR3 is built from 18 residues. V lost 0 bases and J lost 0; bases outside the gene matches: 7. The germline V gene encodes CDR1 SGHDT and CDR2 YYEEEE.

The CDR3 protein is CASSVDPPGDTDTQYF. The CDR3 DNA is TGTGCCAGCAGCGTAGACCCCCCGGGGGACACAGATACGCAGTATTTT. The chain joins TRBV9 to TRBJ2-3, with D perhaps matching TRBD2 (6 bases). Trimming removed 0 bases at V and 2 bases at J, with 13 bases between. Germline loops: CDR1 SGDLS, CDR2 YYNGEE. The CDR3 is 16 residues long.

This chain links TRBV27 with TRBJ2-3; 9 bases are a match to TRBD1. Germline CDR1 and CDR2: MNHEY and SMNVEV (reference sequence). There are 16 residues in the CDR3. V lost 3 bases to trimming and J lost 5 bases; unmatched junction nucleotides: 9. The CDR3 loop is CASSFWSGTGIDTQYF. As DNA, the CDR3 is TGTGCCAGCAGTTTTTGGTCTGGGACAGGGATAGATACGCAGTATTTT.

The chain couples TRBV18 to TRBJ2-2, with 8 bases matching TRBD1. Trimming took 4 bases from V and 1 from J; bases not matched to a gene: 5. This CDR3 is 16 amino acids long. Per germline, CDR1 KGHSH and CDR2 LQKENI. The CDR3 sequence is CASSLNGQGNTGELFF. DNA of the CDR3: TGTGCCAGCTCACTTAACGGACAGGGGAACACCGGGGAGCTGTTTTTT. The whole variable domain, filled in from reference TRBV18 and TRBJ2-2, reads NAGVMQNPRHLVRRRGQEARLRCSPMKGHSHVYWYRQLPEEGLKFMVYLQKENIIDESGMPKERFSAEFPKEGPSILRIQQVVRGDSAAYFCASSLNGQGNTGELFFGEGSRLTVL.

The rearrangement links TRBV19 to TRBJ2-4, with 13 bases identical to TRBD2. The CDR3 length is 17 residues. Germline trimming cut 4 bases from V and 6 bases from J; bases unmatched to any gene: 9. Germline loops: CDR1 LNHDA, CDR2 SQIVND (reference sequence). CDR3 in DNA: TGTGCCAGTAGTAAGGAGGCGACTAGCGGGGGGATAAACATTCAGTACTTC. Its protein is CASSKEATSGGINIQYF. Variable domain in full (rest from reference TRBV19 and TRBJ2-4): DGGITQSPKYLFRKEGQNVTLSCEQNLNHDAMYWYRQDPGQGLRLIYYSQIVNDFQKGDIAEGYSVSREKKESFPLTVTSAQKNPTAFYLCASSKEATSGGINIQYFGAGTRLSVL.

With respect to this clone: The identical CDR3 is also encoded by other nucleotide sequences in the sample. CDR3 bases: TGCAGCGTTGGTCGGGGCGCCGGTCAGCCCCAGCATTTT. This encodes CSVGRGAGQPQHF. This chain joins TRBV29-1 and TRBJ1-5; possible D gene TRBD1, 5 bases. In germline, CDR1 is SQVTM, CDR2 ANQGSEA. The germline V and J ends were trimmed by 4 bases and 6 bases, with 13 bases remaining between them. The CDR3 length is 13 residues.

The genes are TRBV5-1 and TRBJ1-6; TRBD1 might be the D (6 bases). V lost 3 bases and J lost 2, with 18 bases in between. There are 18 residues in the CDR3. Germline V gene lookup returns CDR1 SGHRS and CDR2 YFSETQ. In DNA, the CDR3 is TGCGCCAGCAGCTACCTATCGACAGGCGAGGCCTATAATTCACCCCTCCACTTT. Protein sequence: CASSYLSTGEAYNSPLHF.

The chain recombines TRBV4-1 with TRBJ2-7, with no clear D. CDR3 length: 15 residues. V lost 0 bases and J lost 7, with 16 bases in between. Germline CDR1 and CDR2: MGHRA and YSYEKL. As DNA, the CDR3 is TGCGCCAGCAGCCAAGACCCGTTCTCATGGATGGAGCAGTACTTC. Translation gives CASSQDPFSWMEQYF.

CDR3 in amino acids: CASSTGPTSEQYF. In nucleotides, the CDR3 is TGTGCCAGTAGTACAGGCCCCACCTCCGAACAGTACTTC. The V and J genes are TRBV19 and TRBJ2-7; D call uncertain. The germline V gene encodes CDR1 LNHDA and CDR2 SQIVND (reference sequence). V shed 4 bases and J shed 10 bases, with 17 bases lying between them. This CDR3 contains 13 residues. The full variable domain, rest sourced from reference TRBV19 and TRBJ2-7, is DGGITQSPKYLFRKEGQNVTLSCEQNLNHDAMYWYRQDPGQGLRLIYYSQIVNDFQKGDIAEGYSVSREKKESFPLTVTSAQKNPTAFYLCASSTGPTSEQYFGPGTRLTVT.

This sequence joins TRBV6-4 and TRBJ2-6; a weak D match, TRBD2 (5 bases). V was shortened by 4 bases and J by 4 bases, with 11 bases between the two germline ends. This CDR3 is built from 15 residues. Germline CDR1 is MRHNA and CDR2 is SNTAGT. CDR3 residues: CASSVAGTGANVLTF. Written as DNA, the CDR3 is TGTGCCAGCAGTGTTGCGGGCACAGGGGCCAACGTCCTGACTTTC.

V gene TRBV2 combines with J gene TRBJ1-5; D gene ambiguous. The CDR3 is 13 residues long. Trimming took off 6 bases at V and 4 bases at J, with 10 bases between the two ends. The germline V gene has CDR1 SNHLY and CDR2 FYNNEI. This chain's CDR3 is CASRRNVNQPQHF. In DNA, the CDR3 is TGTGCCAGCAGGCGCAACGTTAATCAGCCCCAGCATTTT.

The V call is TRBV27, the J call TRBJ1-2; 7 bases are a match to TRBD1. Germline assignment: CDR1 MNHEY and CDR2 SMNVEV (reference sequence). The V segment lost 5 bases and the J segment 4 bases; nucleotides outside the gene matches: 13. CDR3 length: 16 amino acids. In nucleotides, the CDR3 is TGTGCCAGCAGTCTTGGGGCAGGGGGTCTGGGCTATGGCTACACCTTC. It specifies CASSLGAGGLGYGYTF.

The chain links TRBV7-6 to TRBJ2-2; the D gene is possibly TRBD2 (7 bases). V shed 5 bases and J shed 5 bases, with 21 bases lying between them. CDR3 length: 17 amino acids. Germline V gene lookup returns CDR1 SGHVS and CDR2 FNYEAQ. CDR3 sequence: CASSRPSGGGGTGELFF. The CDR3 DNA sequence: TGTGCCAGCAGCCGGCCCTCGGGGGGCGGTGGGACCGGGGAGCTGTTTTTT.

CDR3 in DNA: TGTGCCAGCAGCTACGGGACAGGCGGGGATCAGCCCCAGCATTTT. Protein sequence: CASSYGTGGDQPQHF. The chain carries TRBV7-9 and TRBJ1-5; 8 nucleotides agree with TRBD1. V lost 4 bases to trimming and J lost 5 bases; unmatched junction nucleotides: 7. Germline V gene data show CDR1 as SEHNR and CDR2 as FQNEAQ (reference sequence). CDR3 length: 15 amino acids.

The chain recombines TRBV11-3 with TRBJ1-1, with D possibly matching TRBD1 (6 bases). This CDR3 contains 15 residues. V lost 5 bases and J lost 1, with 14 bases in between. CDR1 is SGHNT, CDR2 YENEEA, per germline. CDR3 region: CASSDAAGANTEAFF. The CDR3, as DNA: TGTGCCAGCAGCGACGCGGCAGGGGCGAACACTGAAGCTTTCTTT.

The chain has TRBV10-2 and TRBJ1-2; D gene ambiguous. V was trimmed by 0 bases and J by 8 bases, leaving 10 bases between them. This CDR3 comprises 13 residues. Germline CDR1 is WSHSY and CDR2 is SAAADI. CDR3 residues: CASSESGHRGYTF. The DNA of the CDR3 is TGCGCCAGCAGTGAGTCGGGCCACCGGGGCTACACCTTC.

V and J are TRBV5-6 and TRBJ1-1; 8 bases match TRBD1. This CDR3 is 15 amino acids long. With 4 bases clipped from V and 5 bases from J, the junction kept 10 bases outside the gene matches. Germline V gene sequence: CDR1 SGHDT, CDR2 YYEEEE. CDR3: CASSLPTGEGTEAFF. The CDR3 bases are TGTGCCAGCAGCCTACCGACAGGGGAAGGGACTGAAGCTTTCTTT.

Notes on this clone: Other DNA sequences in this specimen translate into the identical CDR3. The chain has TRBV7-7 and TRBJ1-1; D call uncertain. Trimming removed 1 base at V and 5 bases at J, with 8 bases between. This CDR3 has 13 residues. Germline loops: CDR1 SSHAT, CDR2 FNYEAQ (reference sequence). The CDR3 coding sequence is TGTGCCAGCAGCTTAGGAGAAGATACTGAAGCTTTCTTT. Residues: CASSLGEDTEAFF. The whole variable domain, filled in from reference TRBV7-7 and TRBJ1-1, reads GAGVSQSPRYKVTKRGQDVTLRCDPISSHATLYWYQQALGQGPEFLTYFNYEAQPDKSGLPSDRFSAERPEGSISTLTIQRTEQRDSAMYRCASSLGEDTEAFFGQGTRLTVV.

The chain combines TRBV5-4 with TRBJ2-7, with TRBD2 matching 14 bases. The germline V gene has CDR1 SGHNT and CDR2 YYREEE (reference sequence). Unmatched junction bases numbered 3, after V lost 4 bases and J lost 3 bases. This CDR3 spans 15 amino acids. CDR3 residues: CASSGGTSGGYEQYF. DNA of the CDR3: TGTGCCAGCAGCGGAGGGACTAGCGGGGGCTACGAGCAGTACTTC.

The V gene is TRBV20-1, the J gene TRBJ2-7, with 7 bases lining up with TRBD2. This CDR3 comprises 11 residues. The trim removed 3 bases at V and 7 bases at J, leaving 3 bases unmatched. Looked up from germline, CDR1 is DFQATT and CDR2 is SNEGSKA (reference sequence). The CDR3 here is CSASSGGEQYF. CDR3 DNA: TGCAGTGCTAGTTCGGGGGGTGAGCAGTACTTC.

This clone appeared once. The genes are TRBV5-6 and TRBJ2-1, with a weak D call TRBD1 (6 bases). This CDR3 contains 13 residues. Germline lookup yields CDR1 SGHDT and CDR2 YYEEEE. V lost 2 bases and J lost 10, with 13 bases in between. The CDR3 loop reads CASSFLGALEQFF. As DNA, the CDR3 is TGTGCCAGCAGCTTCTTGGGGGCCCTAGAGCAGTTCTTC.

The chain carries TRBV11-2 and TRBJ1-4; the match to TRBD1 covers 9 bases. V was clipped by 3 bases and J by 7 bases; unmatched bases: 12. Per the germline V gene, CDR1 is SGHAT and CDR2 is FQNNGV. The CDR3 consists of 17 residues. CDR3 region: CASSFSGTGLYVEKLFF. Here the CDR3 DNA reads TGTGCCAGCAGCTTTTCCGGGACAGGGCTGTATGTTGAAAAACTGTTTTTT.

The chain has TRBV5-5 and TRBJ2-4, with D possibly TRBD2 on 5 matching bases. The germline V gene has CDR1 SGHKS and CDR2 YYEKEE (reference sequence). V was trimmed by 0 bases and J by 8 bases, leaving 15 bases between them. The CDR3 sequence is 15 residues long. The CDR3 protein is CASSLVLRRRDIQYF. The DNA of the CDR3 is TGTGCCAGCAGCTTGGTCCTCCGGAGGCGGGACATTCAGTACTTC.

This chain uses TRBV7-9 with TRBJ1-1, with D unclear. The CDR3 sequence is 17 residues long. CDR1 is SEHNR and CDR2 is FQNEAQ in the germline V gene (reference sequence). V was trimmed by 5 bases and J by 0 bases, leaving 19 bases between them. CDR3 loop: CASSPHPDRPMNTEAFF. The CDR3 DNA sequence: TGTGCCAGCAGCCCTCACCCGGACCGCCCAATGAACACTGAAGCTTTCTTT.

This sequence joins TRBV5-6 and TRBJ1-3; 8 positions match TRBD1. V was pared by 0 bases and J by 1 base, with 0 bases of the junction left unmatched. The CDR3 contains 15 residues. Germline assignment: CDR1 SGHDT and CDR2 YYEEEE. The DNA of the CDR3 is TGTGCCAGCAGCTTGGGGACAGGGTCTGGAAACACCATATATTTT. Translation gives CASSLGTGSGNTIYF. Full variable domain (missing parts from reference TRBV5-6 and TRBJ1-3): DAGVTQSPTHLIKTRGQQVTLRCSPKSGHDTVSWYQQALGQGPQFIFQYYEEEERQRGNFPDRFSGHQFPNYSSELNVNALLLGDSALYLCASSLGTGSGNTIYFGEGSWLTVV.

The DNA of the CDR3 is TGTGCCAGCAGCCAGGATACAAGTAGCAATCAGCCCCAGCATTTT. It encodes CASSQDTSSNQPQHF. The genes are TRBV4-2 and TRBJ1-5; D not certain. This CDR3 is 15 amino acids long. Germline values: CDR1 LGHNA, CDR2 YNFKEQ. V was shortened by 3 bases and J by 0 bases, with 9 bases between the two germline ends.

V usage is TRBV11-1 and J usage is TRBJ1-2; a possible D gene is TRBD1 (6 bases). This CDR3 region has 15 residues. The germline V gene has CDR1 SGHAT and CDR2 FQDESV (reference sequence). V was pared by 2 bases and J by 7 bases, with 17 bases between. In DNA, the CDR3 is TGTGCCAGCAGCTTAATGGGGCAACAGGGCCGTGGCTACACCTTC. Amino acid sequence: CASSLMGQQGRGYTF.